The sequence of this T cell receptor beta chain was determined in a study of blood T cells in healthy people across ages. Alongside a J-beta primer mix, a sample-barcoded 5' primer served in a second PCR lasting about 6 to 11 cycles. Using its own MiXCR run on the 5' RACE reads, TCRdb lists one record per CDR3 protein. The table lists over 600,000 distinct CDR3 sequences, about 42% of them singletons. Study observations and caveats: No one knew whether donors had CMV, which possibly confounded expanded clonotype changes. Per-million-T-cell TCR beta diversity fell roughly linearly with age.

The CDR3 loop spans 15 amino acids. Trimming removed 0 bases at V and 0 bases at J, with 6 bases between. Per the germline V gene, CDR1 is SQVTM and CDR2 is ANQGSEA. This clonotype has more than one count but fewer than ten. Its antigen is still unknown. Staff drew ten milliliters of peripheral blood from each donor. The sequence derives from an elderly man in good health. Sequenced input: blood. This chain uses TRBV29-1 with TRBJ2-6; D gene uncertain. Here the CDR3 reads CSVEDHGSGANVLTF. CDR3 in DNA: TGCAGCGTTGAAGATCACGGCTCTGGGGCCAACGTCCTGACTTTC.